This TCR beta chain was obtained from a study of blood T cell repertoires in COVID-19. Cohort 3 donors counted as recovered after two negative PCRs, clearance, or resolved symptoms. The V end lost 4 bases, the J end lost 0 bases, and 6 bases lay between the germline ends. The CDR3 consists of 13 residues. Germline CDR1 is MDHEN and CDR2 is SYDVKM. Profiled with immunoSEQ multiplex PCR; TCRdb holds only in-frame clones, not every one. The sample includes more than 300,000 clones, roughly nine tenths seen only once; the top ten take more than 9%. This clonotype originated in a woman in her twenties or thirties who had recovered from COVID-19. Source material: PBMCs or T cells enriched from blood (not recorded which). This chain links TRBV28 with TRBJ1-1; D is unresolved. CDR3: CASSSTLNTEAFF. CDR3 coding DNA: TGTGCCAGCAGTTCAACTTTGAACACTGAAGCTTTCTTT.